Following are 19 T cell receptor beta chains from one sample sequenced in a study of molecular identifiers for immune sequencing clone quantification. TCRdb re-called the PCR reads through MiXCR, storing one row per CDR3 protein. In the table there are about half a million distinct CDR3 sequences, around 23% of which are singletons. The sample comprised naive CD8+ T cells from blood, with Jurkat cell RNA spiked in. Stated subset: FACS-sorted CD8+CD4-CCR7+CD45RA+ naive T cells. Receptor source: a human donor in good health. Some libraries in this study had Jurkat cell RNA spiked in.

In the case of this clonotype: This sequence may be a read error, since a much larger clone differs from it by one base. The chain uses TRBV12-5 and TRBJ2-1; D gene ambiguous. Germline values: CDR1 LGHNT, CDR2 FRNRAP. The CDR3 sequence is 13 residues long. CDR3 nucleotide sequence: TGTGCTAGTGGTTTGGTATACGGCAATGCGCAGTTCTTC. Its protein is CASGLVYGNAQFF.

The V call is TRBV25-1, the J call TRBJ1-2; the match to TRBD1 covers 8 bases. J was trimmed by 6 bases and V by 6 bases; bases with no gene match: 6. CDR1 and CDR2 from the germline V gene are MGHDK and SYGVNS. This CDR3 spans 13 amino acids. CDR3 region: CASSLGQGDGYTF. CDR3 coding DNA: TGTGCCAGCAGCCTAGGACAGGGCGATGGCTACACCTTC.

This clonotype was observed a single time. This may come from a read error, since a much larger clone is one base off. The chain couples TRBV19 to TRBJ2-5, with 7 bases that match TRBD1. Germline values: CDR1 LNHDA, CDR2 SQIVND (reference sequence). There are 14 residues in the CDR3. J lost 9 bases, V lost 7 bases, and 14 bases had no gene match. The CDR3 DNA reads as TGTGCCAGTACAGACAGGGAGCGTCAGGAGCCCCAGTACTTC. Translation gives CASTDRERQEPQYF.

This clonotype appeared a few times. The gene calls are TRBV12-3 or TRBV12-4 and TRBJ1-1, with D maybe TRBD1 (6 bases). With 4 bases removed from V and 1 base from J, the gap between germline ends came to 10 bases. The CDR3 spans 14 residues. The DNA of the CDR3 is TGTGCCAGCAGTTCAGGGGTTGGGAACACTGAAGCTTTCTTT. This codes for CASSSGVGNTEAFF.

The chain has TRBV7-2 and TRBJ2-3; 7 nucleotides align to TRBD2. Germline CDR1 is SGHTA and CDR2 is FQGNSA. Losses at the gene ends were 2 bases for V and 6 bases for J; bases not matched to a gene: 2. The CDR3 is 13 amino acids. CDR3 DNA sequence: TGTGCCAGCAGCTTATGGGGGGGGGATACGCAGTATTTT. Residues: CASSLWGGDTQYF. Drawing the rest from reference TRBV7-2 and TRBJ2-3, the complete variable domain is GAGVSQSPSNKVTEKGKDVELRCDPISGHTALYWYRQSLGQGLEFLIYFQGNSAPDKSGLPSDRFSAERTGGSVSTLTIQRTQQEDSAVYLCASSLWGGDTQYFGPGTRLTVL.

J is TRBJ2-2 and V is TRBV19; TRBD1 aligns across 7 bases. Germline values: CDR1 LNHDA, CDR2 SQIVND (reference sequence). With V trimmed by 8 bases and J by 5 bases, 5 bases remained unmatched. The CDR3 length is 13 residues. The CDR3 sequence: CASDQGVTGELFF. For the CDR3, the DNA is TGTGCCAGTGACCAGGGGGTAACCGGGGAGCTGTTTTTT.

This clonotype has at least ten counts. The CDR3 loop is CASTGSPGQGPGANVLTF. CDR3 DNA: TGTGCCAGCACCGGAAGTCCGGGACAGGGACCTGGGGCCAACGTCCTGACTTTC. This chain links TRBV7-9 with TRBJ2-6, with TRBD1 matching 9 bases. Germline V CDR1 and CDR2: SEHNR, FQNEAQ (reference sequence). The CDR3 length is 18 residues. Unmatched junction bases numbered 12, after V lost 7 bases and J lost 2 bases.

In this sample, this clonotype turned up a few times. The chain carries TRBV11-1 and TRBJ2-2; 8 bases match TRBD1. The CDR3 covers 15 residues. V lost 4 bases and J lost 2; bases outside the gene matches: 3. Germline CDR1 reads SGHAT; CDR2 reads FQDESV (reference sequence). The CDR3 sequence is CASSWGQENTGELFF. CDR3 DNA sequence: TGTGCCAGCAGCTGGGGACAGGAAAACACCGGGGAGCTGTTTTTT.

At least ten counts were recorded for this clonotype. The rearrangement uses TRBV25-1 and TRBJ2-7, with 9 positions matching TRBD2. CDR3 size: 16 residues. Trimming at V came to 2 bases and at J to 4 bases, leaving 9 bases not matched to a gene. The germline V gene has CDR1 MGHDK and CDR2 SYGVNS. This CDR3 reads CASSEPVAGGGYEQYF. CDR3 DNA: TGTGCCAGCAGTGAACCCGTGGCGGGGGGGGGGTACGAGCAGTACTTC.

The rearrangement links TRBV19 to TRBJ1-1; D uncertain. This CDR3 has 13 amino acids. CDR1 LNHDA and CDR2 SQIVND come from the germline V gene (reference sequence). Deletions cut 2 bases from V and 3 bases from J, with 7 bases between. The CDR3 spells CASSIKGYTEAFF. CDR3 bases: TGTGCCAGTAGTATAAAGGGTTACACTGAAGCTTTCTTT. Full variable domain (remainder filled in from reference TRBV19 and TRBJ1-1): DGGITQSPKYLFRKEGQNVTLSCEQNLNHDAMYWYRQDPGQGLRLIYYSQIVNDFQKGDIAEGYSVSREKKESFPLTVTSAQKNPTAFYLCASSIKGYTEAFFGQGTRLTVV.

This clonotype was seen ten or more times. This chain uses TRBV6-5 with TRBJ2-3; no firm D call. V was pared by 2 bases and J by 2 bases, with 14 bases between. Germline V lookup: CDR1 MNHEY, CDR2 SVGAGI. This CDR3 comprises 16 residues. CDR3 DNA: TGTGCCAGCAGTTACGGGCTTTCCCCCGCCACAGATACGCAGTATTTT. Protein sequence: CASSYGLSPATDTQYF.

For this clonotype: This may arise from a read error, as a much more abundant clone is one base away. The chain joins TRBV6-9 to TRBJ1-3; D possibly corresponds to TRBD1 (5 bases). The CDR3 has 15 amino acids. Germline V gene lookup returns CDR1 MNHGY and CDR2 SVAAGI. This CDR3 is CAGSQTGPPGNTIYF. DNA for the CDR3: TGTGCCGGCAGTCAAACAGGCCCCCCTGGAAACACCATATATTTT.

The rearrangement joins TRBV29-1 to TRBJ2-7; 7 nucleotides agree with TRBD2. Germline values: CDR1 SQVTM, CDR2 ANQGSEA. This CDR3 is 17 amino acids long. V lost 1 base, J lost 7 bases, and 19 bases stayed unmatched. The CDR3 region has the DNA TGCAGCGTTGAAGGAGATGCGGAGCGGGGAACCCCAGGAGAGCAGTACTTC. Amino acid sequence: CSVEGDAERGTPGEQYF.

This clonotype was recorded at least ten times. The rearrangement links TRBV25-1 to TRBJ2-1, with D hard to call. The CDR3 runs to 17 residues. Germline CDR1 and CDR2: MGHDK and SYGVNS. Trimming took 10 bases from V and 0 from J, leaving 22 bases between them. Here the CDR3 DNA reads TGTGCCACCGTGACCCACCATAGCTATAGCTCCTACAATGAGCAGTTCTTC. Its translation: CATVTHHSYSSYNEQFF.

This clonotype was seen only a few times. CDR3 nucleotide sequence: TGTGCCAGCAGCCACAGAGGGGCCACAGATACGCAGTATTTT. As protein: CASSHRGATDTQYF. The chain combines TRBV11-3 with TRBJ2-3, with D perhaps TRBD1 or TRBD2 (5 bases each). This CDR3 spans 14 amino acids. Germline loops: CDR1 SGHNT, CDR2 YENEEA. V lost 5 bases and J lost 2, with 11 bases in between.

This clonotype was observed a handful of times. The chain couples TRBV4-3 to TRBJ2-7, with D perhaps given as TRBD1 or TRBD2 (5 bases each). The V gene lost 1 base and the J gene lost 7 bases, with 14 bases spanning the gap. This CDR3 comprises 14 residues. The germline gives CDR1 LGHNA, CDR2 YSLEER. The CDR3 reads CASSQGSGSGEQYF. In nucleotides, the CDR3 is TGCGCCAGCAGCCAAGGTTCAGGGAGTGGAGAGCAGTACTTC.

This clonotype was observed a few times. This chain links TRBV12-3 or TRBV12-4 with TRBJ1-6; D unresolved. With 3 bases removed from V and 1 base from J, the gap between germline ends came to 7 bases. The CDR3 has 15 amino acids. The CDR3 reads CASSFLGSYNSPLHF. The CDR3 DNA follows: TGTGCCAGCAGTTTTTTGGGGTCCTATAATTCACCCCTCCACTTT.

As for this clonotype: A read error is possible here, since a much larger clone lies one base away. The CDR3 loop reads CSARFSRQGVLYWGNQPQHF. Here the CDR3 DNA reads TGCAGTGCTAGATTTTCCAGGCAGGGGGTTTTATATTGGGGCAATCAGCCCCAGCATTTT. The chain joins TRBV20-1 to TRBJ1-5; 7 bases fit TRBD1. The CDR3 contains 20 residues. Germline V gene data show CDR1 as DFQATT and CDR2 as SNEGSKA (reference sequence). The ends lost 2 bases at V and 2 bases at J; junction bases unmatched: 21.

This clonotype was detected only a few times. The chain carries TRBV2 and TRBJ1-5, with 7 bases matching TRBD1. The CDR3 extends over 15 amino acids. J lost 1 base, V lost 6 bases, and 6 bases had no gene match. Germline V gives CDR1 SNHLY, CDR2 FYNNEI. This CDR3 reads CASRTGMASNQPQHF. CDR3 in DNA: TGTGCCAGCAGGACAGGGATGGCGAGCAATCAGCCCCAGCATTTT. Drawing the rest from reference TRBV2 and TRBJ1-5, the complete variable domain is EPEVTQTPSHQVTQMGQEVILRCVPISNHLYFYWYRQILGQKVEFLVSFYNNEISEKSEIFDDQFSVERPDGSNFTLKIRSTKLEDSAMYFCASRTGMASNQPQHFGDGTRLSIL.